Listed below are T cell receptor beta chains from one sample, sequenced in a study of regulatory T cells in long-lasting Graves disease. TCRdb re-analysed the multiplex PCR reads in MiXCR, keeping a single row per CDR3 protein. The sample has about 340,000 distinct CDR3 sequences; around 20% are singletons. Sequenced material: peripheral blood mononuclear cells (PBMCs), taken when the disease was refractory, from a patient treated with antithyroid drugs. The receptors come from a female donor with Graves disease. Both conserved end residues are trimmed from each CDR3. Fields, in order: clone size, J gene, V gene, CDR3 protein. The size entry is marked missing in some rows and otherwise reads once, few, many or a size class.

NA,TRBJ2-7,TRBV27,ASSLRSHSYEQY
many,TRBJ1-4,TRBV6-1,ASSRGIGNEKLF
few,TRBJ1-1,TRBV20-1,SARDYGTRFAEAF
few,TRBJ2-1,TRBV5-1,ASSRNSQGRGNEQF
NA,TRBJ2-3,TRBV7-2,ASSFNRGEVDTQY
many,TRBJ2-7,TRBV6-1,ASSEDRFIAGGPNEQY
many,TRBJ2-7,TRBV20-1,SARASKGASPYEQY
many,TRBJ2-2,TRBV11-2,ASRRTGTGELF
many,TRBJ1-5,TRBV19,ASTPGQGYNQPQH
NA,TRBJ2-1,TRBV2,ASSFHRAEQF
NA,TRBJ2-3,TRBV3-1,ASSPLAADTQY
few,TRBJ1-1,TRBV30,AWSRKGIDTEAF
NA,TRBJ2-5,TRBV16,ASSANLGLIKETQY
few,TRBJ1-6,TRBV15,ATSSQYEGRPLH
NA,TRBJ2-5,TRBV29-1,SGGQTGWDQY
many,TRBJ2-4,TRBV5-1,ASSLEPADQNIQY